The sequence of this T cell receptor (beta chain) was determined in a study of blood T cell repertoires in COVID-19. Background on the study: Nucleic acid was either cDNA or gDNA, and it came from T cells, B-cell-depleted T cells, or PBMCs.

The CDR3 has 8 amino acids. Trimming stripped 9 bases from V and 5 bases from J, with 2 bases between. Per the original methods: Estimation of nucleated cell counts was performed using reference gene primer amplification. Only in-frame clones appear in the TCRdb table, and some are missing; sequencing was by immunoSEQ multiplex PCR. V, J and clone size are those of that table, while D and trimming were read from the DNA. This sample has around 130,000 clones, with around nine tenths found just once. Enrollees, roughly 18 to 89 years old, lived in 24 US areas. Cohort 3 donors counted as recovered after two negative PCRs, clearance, or resolved symptoms. This clone was seen once.

Sequences were obtained from PBMCs or T cells enriched from blood (not recorded which). V gene TRBV12-3 or TRBV12-4 combines with J gene TRBJ2-7; D ambiguous. The sequence was collected from a woman aged 45-65 years who had recovered from COVID-19. The CDR3 region is CASNEQYF. The CDR3 DNA reads as TGTGCCAGTAACGAGCAGTACTTC.